This TCR beta chain originates from a study of blood T cells in healthy people across ages. Alongside a J-beta primer mix, a sample-barcoded 5' primer served in a second PCR lasting 7 to 11 cycles. With 12 random nucleotides, a template-switch adaptor tagged each individual cDNA molecule. A single record per CDR3 protein comes from TCRdb applying MiXCR to the 5' RACE reads. The data contain about 1,500,000 distinct CDR3 sequences, about 40% of them seen just once; the ten biggest clones take up 7.9%. This CDR3 is built from 16 residues. V lost 6 bases, J lost 3 bases, and 20 bases lay in between. The sequence was collected from a woman aged 18-29 years in good health. Input material: blood. J is TRBJ1-2 and V is TRBV12-3 or TRBV12-4, with D possibly TRBD1 on 6 matching bases. The CDR3 DNA is TGTGCCAGCAGCCTCTCGCCACAGGGATTGTACTATGGCTACACCTTC. It is translated as CASSLSPQGLYYGYTF.